This T cell receptor beta chain comes out of a study of spatial heterogeneity in lung cancer. Unique molecular identifiers tagged every individual TCR cDNA molecule. TCRdb independently ran MiXCR on the 5' RACE reads; one entry per CDR3 protein. The data contain around 20,000 distinct CDR3 sequences, under 10% of them seen just once; the ten biggest clones take up more than 20%. The time point denotes: sample taken at primary tumor resection. Sequencing was performed on whole RNA extracted from tumor and nontumor lung tissue, or from frozen PBMC, and the material was left unsorted. Findings of the study overall: In tumors, expanded intratumoral alpha and beta TCR counts tracked mutation counts.

At least ten counts were recorded for this clonotype. Its cognate antigen is unknown. CDR3 length: 15 amino acids. This clonotype was sampled from a male donor with early-stage non-small cell lung cancer. The sample was lung tumor tissue, taken at surgery. This chain links TRBV21-1 with TRBJ1-5; the D call of TRBD1 is as the table states it, not checked on the DNA. TRBV21-1 counts as a pseudogene. CDR3 in amino acids: CASSKGRRVDQPQHF. The CDR3 DNA reads TGTGCCAGCAGCAAGGGTCGCAGGGTGGATCAGCCCCAGCATTTT.